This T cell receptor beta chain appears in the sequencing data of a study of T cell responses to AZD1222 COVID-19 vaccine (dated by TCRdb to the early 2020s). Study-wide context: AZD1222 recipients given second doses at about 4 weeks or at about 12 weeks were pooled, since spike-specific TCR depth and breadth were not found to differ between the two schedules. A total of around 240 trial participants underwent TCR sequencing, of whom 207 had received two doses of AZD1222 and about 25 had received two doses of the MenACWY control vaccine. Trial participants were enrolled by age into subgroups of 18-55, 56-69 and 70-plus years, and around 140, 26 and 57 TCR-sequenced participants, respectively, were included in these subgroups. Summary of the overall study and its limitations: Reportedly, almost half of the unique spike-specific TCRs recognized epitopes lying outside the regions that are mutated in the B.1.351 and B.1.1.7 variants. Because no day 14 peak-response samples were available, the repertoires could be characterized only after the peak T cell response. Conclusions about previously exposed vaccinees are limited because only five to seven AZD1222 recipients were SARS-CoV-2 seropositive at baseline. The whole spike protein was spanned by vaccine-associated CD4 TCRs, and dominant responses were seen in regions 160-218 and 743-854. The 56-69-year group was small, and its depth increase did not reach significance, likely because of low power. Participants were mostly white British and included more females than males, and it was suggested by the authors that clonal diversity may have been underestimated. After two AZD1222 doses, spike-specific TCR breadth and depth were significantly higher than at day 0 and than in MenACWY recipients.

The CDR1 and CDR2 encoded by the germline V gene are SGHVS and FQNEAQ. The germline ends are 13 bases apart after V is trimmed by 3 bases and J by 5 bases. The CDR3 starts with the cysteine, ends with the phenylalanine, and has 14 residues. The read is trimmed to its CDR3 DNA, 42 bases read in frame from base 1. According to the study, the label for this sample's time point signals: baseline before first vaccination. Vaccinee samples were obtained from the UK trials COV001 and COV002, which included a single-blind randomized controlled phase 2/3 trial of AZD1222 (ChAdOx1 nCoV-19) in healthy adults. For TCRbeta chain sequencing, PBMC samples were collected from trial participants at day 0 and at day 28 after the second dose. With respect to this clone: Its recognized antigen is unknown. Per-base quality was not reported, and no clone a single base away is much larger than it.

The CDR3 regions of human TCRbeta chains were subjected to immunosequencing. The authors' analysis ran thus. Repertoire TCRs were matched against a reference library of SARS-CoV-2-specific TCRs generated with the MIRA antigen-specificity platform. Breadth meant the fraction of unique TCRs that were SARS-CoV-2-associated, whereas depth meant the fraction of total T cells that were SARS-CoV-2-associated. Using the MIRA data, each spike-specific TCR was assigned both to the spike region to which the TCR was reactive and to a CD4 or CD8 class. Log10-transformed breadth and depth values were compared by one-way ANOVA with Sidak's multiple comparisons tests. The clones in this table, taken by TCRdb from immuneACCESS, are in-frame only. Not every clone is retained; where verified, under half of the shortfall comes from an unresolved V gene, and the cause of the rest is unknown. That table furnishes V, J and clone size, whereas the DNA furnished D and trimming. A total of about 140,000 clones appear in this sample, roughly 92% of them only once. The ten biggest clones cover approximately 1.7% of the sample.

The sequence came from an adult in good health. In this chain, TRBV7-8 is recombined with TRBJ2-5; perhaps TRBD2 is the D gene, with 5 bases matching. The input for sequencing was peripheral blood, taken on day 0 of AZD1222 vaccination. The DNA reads TGTGCCAGCAGCTTGTTGGGAGTTGGGGAGACCCAGTACTTC. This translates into CASSLLGVGETQYF.